This T cell receptor beta chain was found in a study of T cell repertoires in cytomegalovirus infection. CDR3 length: 16 amino acids. Trimming removed 6 bases at V and 0 bases at J, with 15 bases between. Germline V gene data show CDR1 as MNHEY and CDR2 as SVGAGI. Study outcomes and limitations: CMV-specific TCR beta clonotypes restricted by HLA-C were the ones dominating the ex vivo response.

Each CDR3 protein is one row after TCRdb ran MiXCR on the reads. Of 650,000 to 900,000 distinct CDR3 sequences listed, almost 30% were seen once; the top ten hold roughly 13%. As to this clonotype: Its antigen is not identified.

This sequence joins TRBV6-5 and TRBJ1-5; D not resolved. The TCR comes from a human donor in good health (CMV status not recorded). Some clones in this sample may be carry-over from other donors' samples. Source: cultured CD8+ T cells from PBMCs, taken from culture after CMV antigen stimulation. CDR3 loop: CASSTDTPYSNQPQHF. The DNA for the CDR3 is TGTGCCAGCAGCACCGACACCCCCTATAGCAATCAGCCCCAGCATTTT.